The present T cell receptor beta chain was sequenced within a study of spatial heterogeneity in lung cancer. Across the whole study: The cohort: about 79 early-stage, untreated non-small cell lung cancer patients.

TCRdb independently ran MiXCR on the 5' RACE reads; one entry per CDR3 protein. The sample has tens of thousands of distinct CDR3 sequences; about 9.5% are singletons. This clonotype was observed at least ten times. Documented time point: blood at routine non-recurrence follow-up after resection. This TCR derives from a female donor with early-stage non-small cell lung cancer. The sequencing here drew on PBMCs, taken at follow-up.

The CDR3 DNA is TGTGCCAGCAGCCAAACCCCCTACGAGCAGTACTTC. It translates to CASSQTPYEQYF. The rearrangement joins TRBV27 to TRBJ2-7; D unclear. The CDR3 runs to 12 residues. V lost 6 bases and J 2 bases, leaving 8 bases between the germline ends. Germline CDR1 reads MNHEY; CDR2 reads SMNVEV (reference sequence).